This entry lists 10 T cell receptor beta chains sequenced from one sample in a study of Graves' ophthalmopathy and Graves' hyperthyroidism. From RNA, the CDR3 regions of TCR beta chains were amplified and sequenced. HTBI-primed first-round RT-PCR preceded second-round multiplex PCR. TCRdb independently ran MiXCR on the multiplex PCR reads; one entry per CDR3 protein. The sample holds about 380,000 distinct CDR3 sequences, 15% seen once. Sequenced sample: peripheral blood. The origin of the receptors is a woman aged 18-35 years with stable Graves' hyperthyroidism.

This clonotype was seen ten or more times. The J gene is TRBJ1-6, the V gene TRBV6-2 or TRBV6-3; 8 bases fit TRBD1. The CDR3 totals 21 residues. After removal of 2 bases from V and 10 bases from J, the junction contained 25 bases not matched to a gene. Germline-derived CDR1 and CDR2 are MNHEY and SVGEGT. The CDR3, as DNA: TGTGCCAGCAGTTACCTTAGATTAAGGGGGACAGGATATTCCTCAGGATCACCCCTCCACTTT. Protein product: CASSYLRLRGTGYSSGSPLHF.

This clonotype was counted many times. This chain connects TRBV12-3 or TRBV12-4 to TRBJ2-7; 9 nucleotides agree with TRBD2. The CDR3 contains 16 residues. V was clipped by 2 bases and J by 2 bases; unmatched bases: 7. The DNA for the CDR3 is TGTGCCAGCAGTTTACATAGCGGGGGTTCCACCTACGAGCAGTACTTC. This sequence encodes CASSLHSGGSTYEQYF.

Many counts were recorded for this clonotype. This CDR3 reads CASSVGDFLQETQYF. CDR3 bases: TGTGCCAGCAGCGTTGGGGATTTCCTCCAAGAGACCCAGTACTTC. The chain recombines TRBV9 with TRBJ2-5; D is uncertain. V lost 2 bases and J 1 base, leaving 12 bases between the germline ends. This CDR3 spans 15 amino acids. Per the germline V gene, CDR1 is SGDLS and CDR2 is YYNGEE. Looking up the rest from reference TRBV9 and TRBJ2-5 gives the full variable domain: DSGVTQTPKHLITATGQRVTLRCSPRSGDLSVYWYQQSLDQGLQFLIQYYNGEERAKGNILERFSAQQFPDLHSELNLSSLELGDSALYFCASSVGDFLQETQYFGPGTRLLVL.

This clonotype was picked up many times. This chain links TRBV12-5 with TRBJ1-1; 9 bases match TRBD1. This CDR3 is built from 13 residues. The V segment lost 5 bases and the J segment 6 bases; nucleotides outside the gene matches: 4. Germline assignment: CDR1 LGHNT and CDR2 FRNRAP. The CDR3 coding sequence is TGTGCTAGTGGTGTTACAGGGGGCTCTGAAGCTTTCTTT. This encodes CASGVTGGSEAFF.

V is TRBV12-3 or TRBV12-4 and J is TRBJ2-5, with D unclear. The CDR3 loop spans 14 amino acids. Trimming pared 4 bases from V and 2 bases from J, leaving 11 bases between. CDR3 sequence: CASSSLMGQETQYF. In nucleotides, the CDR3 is TGTGCCAGCAGTTCCCTTATGGGTCAAGAGACCCAGTACTTC.

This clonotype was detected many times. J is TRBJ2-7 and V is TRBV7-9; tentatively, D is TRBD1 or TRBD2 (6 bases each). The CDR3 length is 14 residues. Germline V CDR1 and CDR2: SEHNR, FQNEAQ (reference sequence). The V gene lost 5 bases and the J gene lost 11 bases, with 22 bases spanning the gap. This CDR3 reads CASSPGAARLDEYF. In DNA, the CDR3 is TGTGCCAGCAGCCCGGGGGCAGCCCGATTAGATGAGTACTTC.

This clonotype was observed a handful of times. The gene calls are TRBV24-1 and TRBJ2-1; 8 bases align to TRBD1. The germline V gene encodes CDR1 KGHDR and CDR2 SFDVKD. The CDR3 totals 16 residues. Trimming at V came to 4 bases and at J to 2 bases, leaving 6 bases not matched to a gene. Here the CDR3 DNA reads TGTGCCACCAGTGACCTCGGACAGGGAACCTACAATGAGCAGTTCTTC. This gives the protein CATSDLGQGTYNEQFF.

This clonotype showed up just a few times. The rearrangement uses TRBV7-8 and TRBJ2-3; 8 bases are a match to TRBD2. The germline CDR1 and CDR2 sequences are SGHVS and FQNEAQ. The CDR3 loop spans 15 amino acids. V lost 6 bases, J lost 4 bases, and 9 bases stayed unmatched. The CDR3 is CASSRGGSRADTQYF. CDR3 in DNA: TGTGCCAGCAGTCGGGGGGGCTCCCGCGCAGATACGCAGTATTTT.

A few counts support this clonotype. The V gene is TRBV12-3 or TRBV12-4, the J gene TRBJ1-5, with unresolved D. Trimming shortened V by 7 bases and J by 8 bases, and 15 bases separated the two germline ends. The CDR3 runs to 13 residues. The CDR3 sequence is CASTNYHLEPQHF. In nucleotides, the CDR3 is TGTGCCAGCACCAATTACCATCTCGAGCCCCAGCATTTT.

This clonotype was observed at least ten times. The CDR3 protein is CASSLQTGSYEQYF. CDR3 in DNA: TGTGCCAGCAGTTTGCAGACAGGCTCCTACGAGCAGTACTTC. This sequence joins TRBV6-5 and TRBJ2-7; possibly TRBD1 for D (6 bases). The CDR3 covers 14 residues. Trimming shortened V by 4 bases and J by 0 bases, and 10 bases separated the two germline ends. Germline V CDR1 and CDR2: MNHEY, SVGAGI.